At least ten counts were recorded for the clone carrying this T cell receptor beta chain. Its antigen is as yet unknown. In patients aged 18 to 65, hyperthyroidism was newly diagnosed, with duration under 2 months. Clinical symptoms, serum thyroxine and TRAb, thyroid ultrasound and orbital computed tomography were used for the diagnoses. RNA transcripts yielded amplified TCR beta CDR3 regions. The HTBI primer set served for first-round RT-PCR of the TCR CDR3. Via MiXCR, TCRdb re-called the multiplex PCR reads, giving one row per CDR3 protein. Of some 440,000 distinct CDR3 sequences in the sample, approximately 14% are singletons; the top ten hold around 7.3%. This record belongs to a study of T cells in Graves' hyperthyroidism and ophthalmopathy. Study conclusions and caveats: Model output signaled ophthalmopathy a median around 6.9 months ahead of onset.

Germline CDR1 and CDR2: PRHDT and FYEKMQ (reference sequence). The CDR3 loop spans 15 amino acids. V lost 3 bases, J lost 7 bases, and 9 bases stayed unmatched. The rearrangement joins TRBV13 to TRBJ2-1; TRBD1 matches 7 bases. The sample comprised blood. The sequence derives from a woman under 30 with Graves' hyperthyroidism. The CDR3 sequence: CASSLLPEQGNEQFF. The CDR3 DNA reads TGTGCCAGCAGCTTGCTCCCCGAACAGGGGAATGAGCAGTTCTTC.